What follows are 17 T cell receptor beta chains derived from one specimen sequenced in a study of cytomegalovirus exposure and HLA in healthy donors. Clones were sequenced by immunoSEQ multiplex PCR, and TCRdb holds only the in-frame ones, with some missing. Here the sample spans about 180,000 clones, 85% being singletons. The specimen sequenced was PBMCs. Receptor source: a young man in good health and CMV-seropositive.

The CDR3 nucleotides read TGCGCCAGCAGCTTTCGGACAGGGCAAGAAGAGACCCAGTACTTC. This encodes CASSFRTGQEETQYF. V usage is TRBV5-1 and J usage is TRBJ2-5, with 8 bases matching TRBD1. The V gene end was trimmed by 2 bases and the J gene end by 3 bases; junction bases not matched to a gene: 6. The CDR3 consists of 15 residues. CDR1 SGHRS and CDR2 YFSETQ come from the germline V gene. Variable domain in full (rest from reference TRBV5-1 and TRBJ2-5): KAGVTQTPRYLIKTRGQQVTLSCSPISGHRSVSWYQQTPGQGLQFLFEYFSETQRNKGNFPGRFSGRQFSNSRSEMNVSTLELGDSALYLCASSFRTGQEETQYFGPGTRLLVL.

DNA for the CDR3: TGTGCCAGCAGCTTTCAACAGAAATACGAGCAGTACTTC. Amino acids: CASSFQQKYEQYF. This chain connects TRBV5-6 to TRBJ2-7; D uncertain. This CDR3 comprises 13 residues. V lost 2 bases and J lost 4, with 10 bases in between. Germline V lookup: CDR1 SGHDT, CDR2 YYEEEE.

The V and J genes are TRBV27 and TRBJ1-6; 7 bases are shared with TRBD1. The CDR3 contains 14 residues. The germline gives CDR1 MNHEY, CDR2 SMNVEV (reference sequence). With V trimmed by 6 bases and J by 6 bases, 5 bases remained unmatched. CDR3 sequence: CASRTGQSNSPLHF. Here the CDR3 DNA reads TGTGCCAGCAGGACGGGACAGAGTAATTCACCCCTCCACTTT.

V is TRBV5-8 and J is TRBJ2-7, with D tentatively TRBD2 (5 bases). The germline V gene has CDR1 SGHTS and CDR2 YDEGEE. The CDR3 extends over 13 amino acids. V was cut by 4 bases and J by 2 bases, with 10 bases left in between. This CDR3 is CASSAGLPYEQYF. CDR3 nucleotides: TGTGCCAGCAGCGCGGGCTTACCCTACGAGCAGTACTTC.

The rearrangement uses TRBV19 and TRBJ2-2; D not resolved. The CDR3 has 11 residues. With 6 bases removed from V and 8 bases from J, the gap between germline ends came to 7 bases. The germline V gene has CDR1 LNHDA and CDR2 SQIVND (reference sequence). DNA of the CDR3: TGTGCCAGTAGCCAGGAAGGGGAGCTGTTTTTT. As protein: CASSQEGELFF.

The V and J genes are TRBV6-6 and TRBJ2-7, with a possible D match to TRBD2 (5 bases). The CDR3 is 12 residues long. Germline lookup yields CDR1 MNHNY and CDR2 SVGAGI (reference sequence). Trimming removed 2 bases from V and 5 bases from J, with 7 bases in between. The CDR3 DNA follows: TGTGCCAGCAGTTACAGTAGCGACGAGCAGTACTTC. Protein sequence: CASSYSSDEQYF.

A single count supports this clone. The chain combines TRBV25-1 with TRBJ2-3; D gene uncertain. The CDR3 contains 13 residues. Looked up from germline, CDR1 is MGHDK and CDR2 is SYGVNS. V lost 6 bases to trimming and J lost 4 bases, with 11 bases between them. The CDR3 DNA is TGTGCCAGCAGCCTTAGGAGCGCAGATACGCAGTATTTT. Translating gives CASSLRSADTQYF.

This clone has just a few counts. The chain has TRBV6-5 and TRBJ2-1; 7 nucleotides line up with TRBD2. Germline assignment: CDR1 MNHEY and CDR2 SVGAGI. V shed 8 bases, J shed 2 bases, and the junction held 3 bases outside the gene matches. The CDR3 sequence is 13 residues long. CDR3 sequence: CASGTTPYNEQFF. DNA of the CDR3: TGTGCCAGCGGGACTACCCCCTACAATGAGCAGTTCTTC.

The V and J genes are TRBV6-5 and TRBJ2-3, with 7 bases lining up with TRBD1. Per germline, CDR1 MNHEY and CDR2 SVGAGI. This CDR3 spans 13 amino acids. V was pared by 8 bases and J by 2 bases, with 4 bases of the junction left unmatched. The CDR3 loop is CASRDSNTDTQYF. CDR3 sequence (DNA): TGTGCCAGCCGGGACAGTAACACAGATACGCAGTATTTT.

The chain combines TRBV4-1 with TRBJ2-2; 12 bases are a match to TRBD2. With 1 base clipped from V and 5 bases from J, the junction kept 8 bases outside the gene matches. CDR1 and CDR2 from the germline V gene are MGHRA and YSYEKL. The CDR3 totals 18 residues. CDR3 nucleotides: TGCGCCAGCAGCCAAGCCGAGGGGCTAGCGGGGGGGACCGGGGAGCTGTTTTTT. This encodes CASSQAEGLAGGTGELFF.

The rearrangement uses TRBV27 and TRBJ1-6; D is ambiguous. With 6 bases removed from V and 0 bases from J, the gap between germline ends came to 9 bases. Germline values: CDR1 MNHEY, CDR2 SMNVEV (reference sequence). The CDR3 loop spans 15 amino acids. Here the CDR3 reads CASRSGGSYNSPLHF. CDR3 sequence (DNA): TGTGCCAGCAGGTCGGGAGGCTCCTATAATTCACCCCTCCACTTT.

This chain uses TRBV11-1 with TRBJ1-4; D is uncertain. The CDR3 runs to 15 residues. Trimming shortened V by 1 base and J by 4 bases, and 10 bases separated the two germline ends. The germline V gene encodes CDR1 SGHAT and CDR2 FQDESV (reference sequence). CDR3 coding DNA: TGTGCCAGCAGCTTAGGTGTGGCTTATAATGAAAAACTGTTTTTT. This sequence encodes CASSLGVAYNEKLFF.

The J gene is TRBJ2-1, the V gene TRBV27; D may be TRBD1 (6 bases). V dropped 0 bases and J dropped 4 bases, with 13 bases sitting between them. The CDR3 contains 16 residues. Germline-derived CDR1 and CDR2 are MNHEY and SMNVEV (reference sequence). CDR3 loop: CASSLSETGFYNEQFF. The CDR3 coding sequence is TGTGCCAGCAGTTTATCGGAGACAGGCTTTTACAATGAGCAGTTCTTC.

The chain combines TRBV7-7 with TRBJ2-7; a weak D match, TRBD1 (6 bases). V was cut by 5 bases and J by 4 bases, with 12 bases left in between. The CDR3 spans 13 residues. Germline-derived CDR1 and CDR2 are SSHAT and FNYEAQ (reference sequence). This chain's CDR3 is CASSPLDSYEQYF. The CDR3 nucleotides are TGTGCCAGCAGCCCCTTGGACAGTTACGAGCAGTACTTC.

This chain joins TRBV2 and TRBJ2-7; TRBD1 agrees at 9 bases. Germline-derived CDR1 and CDR2 are SNHLY and FYNNEI. The J segment lost 2 bases and the V segment lost 5 bases, leaving 4 bases of the junction unmatched. This CDR3 has 14 residues. The DNA of the CDR3 is TGTGCCAGCAGTCCGGGACAGGGAACCTACGAGCAGTACTTC. Its translation is CASSPGQGTYEQYF. Using reference TRBV2 and TRBJ2-7 for the parts outside the CDR3, the full variable domain is EPEVTQTPSHQVTQMGQEVILRCVPISNHLYFYWYRQILGQKVEFLVSFYNNEISEKSEIFDDQFSVERPDGSNFTLKIRSTKLEDSAMYFCASSPGQGTYEQYFGPGTRLTVT.

The chain uses TRBV5-3 and TRBJ1-2; 7 nucleotides align to TRBD1. TRBV5-3 is an ORF; its function is uncertain. This CDR3 comprises 18 residues. Trimming cost V 0 bases and J 6 bases; bases outside gene matches: 17. The CDR3 spells CARSLGRTGAQKGDGYTF. In nucleotides, the CDR3 is TGTGCCAGAAGCTTGGGGCGGACAGGTGCCCAAAAGGGGGATGGCTACACCTTC.

The chain has TRBV6-1 and TRBJ2-1; 7 nucleotides match TRBD2. This CDR3 spans 15 amino acids. The ends lost 2 bases at V and 10 bases at J; junction bases unmatched: 11. Germline CDR1 MNHNS, CDR2 SASEGT. This chain's CDR3 is CASSENWGEGREQFF. Written as DNA, the CDR3 is TGTGCCAGCAGTGAAAATTGGGGGGAGGGAAGGGAGCAGTTCTTC.